This TCR beta chain is drawn from a study of beta chain features in type 1 diabetes. Trimming cost V 3 bases and J 8 bases; bases outside gene matches: 6. The CDR3 loop spans 14 amino acids. In germline, CDR1 is SGHAT, CDR2 FQNNGV. In the case of this clone: Antigen unknown.

As every portion of the isolated RNA was reverse transcribed, the sequencing read expressed TCRB transcripts. TCRdb's table, derived via immunoSEQ multiplex PCR, lists solely in-frame clones and lacks some. The sample consists of 25,000 to 30,000 clones, 65% of them appearing once. Study-wide results and caveats: TCRB CDR3s from Type 1 diabetes patients were moderately but significantly shorter in all four CD4+ subsets.

This sequence originates from a woman in her twenties or thirties with type 1 diabetes. Sequenced: Tregs from blood. V gene TRBV11-2 combines with J gene TRBJ2-1; 8 positions agree with TRBD1. CDR3 region: CASSFWTGSDEQFF. The CDR3 region has the DNA TGTGCCAGCAGCTTCTGGACAGGGTCCGATGAGCAGTTCTTC.